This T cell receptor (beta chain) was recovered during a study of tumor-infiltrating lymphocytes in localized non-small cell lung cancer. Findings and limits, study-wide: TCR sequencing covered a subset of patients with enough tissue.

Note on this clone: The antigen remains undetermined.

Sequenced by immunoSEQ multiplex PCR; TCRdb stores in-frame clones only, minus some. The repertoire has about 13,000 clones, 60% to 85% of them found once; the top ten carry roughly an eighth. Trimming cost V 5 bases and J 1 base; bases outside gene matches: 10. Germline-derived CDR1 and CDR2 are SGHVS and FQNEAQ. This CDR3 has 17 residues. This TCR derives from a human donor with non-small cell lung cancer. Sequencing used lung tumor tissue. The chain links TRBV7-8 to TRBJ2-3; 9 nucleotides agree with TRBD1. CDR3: CASSTKQGAHRTDTQYF. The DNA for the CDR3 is TGTGCCAGCAGCACAAAACAGGGGGCGCACCGCACAGATACGCAGTATTTT.